This T cell receptor (beta chain) was recovered during a study of post-analysis software for immune sequencing data. General study results and limits: The study found TRBV5-6, TRBV5-1 and TRBV20-1 among several TRBV segments more frequent in patients than controls.

Looked up from germline, CDR1 is ENHRY and CDR2 is SYGVKD. CDR3 length: 12 amino acids. V shed 8 bases and J shed 5 bases, with 12 bases lying between them. A note on this clonotype: The antigen is undetermined.

The library was made from cDNA and included unique molecular identifiers. TCRdb reprocessed the PCR reads with MiXCR, giving one entry per CDR3 protein. The table shows about 500,000 distinct CDR3 sequences, with roughly 46% occurring only once. The sequenced sample consisted of blood. The receptor's source is a girl between 5 and 17 years old with multiple sclerosis. The chain carries TRBV10-3 and TRBJ1-2, with D hard to call. The CDR3 reads CAIDQEGYGYTF. The CDR3 DNA reads as TGTGCCATCGATCAGGAGGGTTATGGCTACACCTTC.